This T cell receptor (beta chain) came from a study of CD8 T cell repertoires and HIV-1 epitope variants. On this clone itself: Its antigen is not identified.

Sequencing was performed with immunoSEQ multiplex PCR; in TCRdb, only in-frame clones are kept and a portion is missing. The profile shows around 5,800 clones, about three fifths of them singletons. The CDR3 runs to 13 residues. This chain uses TRBV21-1 with TRBJ2-5. TRBV21-1 is annotated as a pseudogene. The source material was cultured CD8+ T cells derived from PBMCs. This clonotype was sampled from a male donor with HIV. The CDR3 here is CASTDHPWETQYF. CDR3 bases: TGTGCCAGCACTGACCACCCGTGGGAGACCCAGTACTTC.